The clone carrying this T cell receptor beta chain was seen many times. The target antigen is unknown. The source material, RNA transcripts, was used to amplify TCR beta CDR3 regions. Initially, a first-round RT-PCR of the TCR CDR3 employed the HTBI primer set. Each CDR3 protein gets one entry after TCRdb re-called the multiplex PCR reads with MiXCR. The sample lists fewer than 55,000 distinct CDR3 sequences; approximately 58% were seen once. The data were obtained in a study of T cells in Graves' hyperthyroidism and ophthalmopathy. Points from the study as a whole: Most expanded thyroid clonotypes above 0.001 also appeared in blood. The authors' 13 V-J model separated ophthalmopathy from stable hyperthyroidism.

Trimming removed 3 bases from V and 0 bases from J, with 14 bases in between. This CDR3 contains 16 residues. This receptor was identified in a young man with Graves' hyperthyroidism. The chain combines TRBV12-3 or TRBV12-4 with TRBJ1-1, with a weak D call TRBD1 (6 bases). What was sequenced was peripheral blood or thyroid tissue (not recorded which). The CDR3 DNA sequence: TGTGCCAGCAGTTTGAGGACAGCCACCATGAACACTGAAGCTTTCTTT. It yields the protein CASSLRTATMNTEAFF.